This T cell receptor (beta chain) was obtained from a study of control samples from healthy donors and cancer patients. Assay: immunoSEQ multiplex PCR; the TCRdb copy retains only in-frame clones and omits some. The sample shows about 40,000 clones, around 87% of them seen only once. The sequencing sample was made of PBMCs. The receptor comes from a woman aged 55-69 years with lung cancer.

The CDR3 here is CASRGRGAGFNNEQFF. For the CDR3, the DNA is TGTGCCAGCAGGGGCCGAGGAGCGGGATTTAACAATGAGCAGTTCTTC. The chain recombines TRBV27 with TRBJ2-1; 7 positions match TRBD2. The length of the CDR3 is 16 residues. Germline lookup yields CDR1 MNHEY and CDR2 SMNVEV (reference sequence). Germline trimming cut 6 bases from V and 5 bases from J; bases unmatched to any gene: 13.